This is a list of T cell receptor beta chains from one sample in a study of molecular identifiers for immune sequencing clone quantification. TCRdb re-called the PCR reads through MiXCR, storing one row per CDR3 protein. The table shows hundreds of thousands of distinct CDR3 sequences, with 25% occurring only once. The sequencing sample was made of naive CD8+ T cells from blood, with Jurkat cell RNA spiked in. These receptor sequences come from a human donor in good health. Some libraries in this study had Jurkat cell RNA spiked in. Both conserved end residues are part of each CDR3. Each record gives: V gene, J gene, clone size, D gene, CDR3 protein, CDR3 DNA. A D gene is named only where the DNA matches it firmly. Clone size is not always given. Where it is, it says once, few, many or a class for expanded clones.

V gene: TRBV19
J gene: TRBJ2-7
clone size: many
D gene: .
CDR3 protein: CASRDIPSYEQYF
CDR3 DNA: TGTGCCAGTAGGGACATCCCGTCCTACGAGCAGTACTTC

V gene: TRBV7-9
J gene: TRBJ2-7
clone size: few
D gene: TRBD1
CDR3 protein: CASSLRPGQGIYEQYF
CDR3 DNA: TGTGCCAGCAGCCTCCGCCCGGGACAGGGGATATACGAGCAGTACTTC

V gene: TRBV10-3
J gene: TRBJ1-1
clone size: few
D gene: TRBD1
CDR3 protein: CAISETGANTEAFF
CDR3 DNA: TGTGCCATCAGTGAGACAGGGGCGAACACTGAAGCTTTCTTT

V gene: TRBV6-2/TRBV6-3
J gene: TRBJ2-7
clone size: few
D gene: TRBD2
CDR3 protein: CASSAPLAGSYEQYF
CDR3 DNA: TGTGCCAGCAGTGCACCCTTAGCGGGCTCCTACGAGCAGTACTTC

V gene: TRBV15
J gene: TRBJ2-5
clone size: .
D gene: TRBD1
CDR3 protein: CATAIKGQGTETQYF
CDR3 DNA: TGTGCCACCGCCATTAAAGGACAGGGGACCGAGACCCAGTACTTC

V gene: TRBV4-3
J gene: TRBJ2-1
clone size: many
D gene: .
CDR3 protein: CASSQDLGQYNEQFF
CDR3 DNA: TGCGCCAGCAGCCAAGATTTGGGCCAGTACAATGAGCAGTTCTTC

V gene: TRBV12-3/TRBV12-4
J gene: TRBJ2-2
clone size: .
D gene: .
CDR3 protein: CASSLAPYRPGGPGELFF
CDR3 DNA: TGTGCCAGCAGTTTAGCTCCCTATAGACCAGGGGGGCCCGGGGAGCTGTTTTTT

V gene: TRBV5-1
J gene: TRBJ2-1
clone size: many
D gene: TRBD1
CDR3 protein: CASSPRQGNEQFF
CDR3 DNA: TGCGCCAGCAGCCCGAGACAGGGGAATGAGCAGTTCTTC

V gene: TRBV6-1
J gene: TRBJ2-7
clone size: .
D gene: TRBD2
CDR3 protein: CASSEGFSGRTYEQYF
CDR3 DNA: TGTGCCAGCAGTGAAGGGTTTAGCGGGAGAACGTACGAGCAGTACTTC

V gene: TRBV6-5
J gene: TRBJ2-3
clone size: .
D gene: TRBD2
CDR3 protein: CTSSISGWAGADTQYF
CDR3 DNA: TGTACCAGCAGCATCTCAGGGTGGGCGGGAGCAGATACGCAGTATTTT

V gene: TRBV6-2/TRBV6-3
J gene: TRBJ2-7
clone size: .
D gene: .
CDR3 protein: CASSTNYEQYF
CDR3 DNA: TGTGCCAGCAGTACAAACTACGAGCAGTACTTC

V gene: TRBV7-8
J gene: TRBJ2-3
clone size: once
D gene: TRBD2
CDR3 protein: CATSFPTSADTQYF
CDR3 DNA: TGTGCCACCAGCTTCCCGACTAGCGCAGATACGCAGTATTTT

V gene: TRBV6-5
J gene: TRBJ1-6
clone size: many
D gene: TRBD1
CDR3 protein: CASRFRGGDVNSPLHF
CDR3 DNA: TGTGCCAGCCGCTTCAGGGGGGGCGATGTGAATTCACCCCTCCACTTT

V gene: TRBV11-3
J gene: TRBJ2-6
clone size: few
D gene: TRBD1
CDR3 protein: CASSAGQGYGANVLTF
CDR3 DNA: TGTGCCAGCAGCGCGGGACAGGGGTACGGGGCCAACGTCCTGACTTTC

V gene: TRBV7-7
J gene: TRBJ2-3
clone size: .
D gene: TRBD2
CDR3 protein: CASSLFAGGGPDTQYF
CDR3 DNA: TGTGCTAGCAGCTTGTTCGCGGGAGGGGGCCCAGATACGCAGTATTTT

V gene: TRBV27
J gene: TRBJ2-1
clone size: .
D gene: TRBD2
CDR3 protein: CASSLSYSGDNEQFF
CDR3 DNA: TGTGCCAGCAGTTTATCGTACAGCGGGGACAATGAGCAGTTCTTC

V gene: TRBV28
J gene: TRBJ2-3
clone size: many
D gene: TRBD2
CDR3 protein: CASSFRDGGDSADTQYF
CDR3 DNA: TGTGCCAGCAGTTTTCGGGACGGGGGGGATTCGGCAGATACGCAGTATTTT

V gene: TRBV7-9
J gene: TRBJ2-7
clone size: few
D gene: .
CDR3 protein: CASSSDHTYEQYF
CDR3 DNA: TGTGCCAGCAGCTCGGACCATACCTACGAGCAGTACTTC

V gene: TRBV4-3
J gene: TRBJ2-7
clone size: .
D gene: TRBD2
CDR3 protein: CASGRGTSGAYDQYF
CDR3 DNA: TGCGCCAGCGGCCGGGGGACTAGCGGGGCCTACGACCAGTACTTC

V gene: TRBV28
J gene: TRBJ2-1
clone size: many
D gene: TRBD1
CDR3 protein: CASSSRDSSTYNEQFF
CDR3 DNA: TGTGCCAGCAGTTCCCGGGACAGCTCTACCTACAATGAGCAGTTCTTC

V gene: TRBV5-4
J gene: TRBJ2-7
clone size: many
D gene: .
CDR3 protein: CASSGQSYEQYF
CDR3 DNA: TGTGCCAGCAGCGGACAGTCCTACGAGCAGTACTTC

V gene: TRBV4-1
J gene: TRBJ2-3
clone size: .
D gene: .
CDR3 protein: CASSPSRTGTDTQYF
CDR3 DNA: TGCGCCAGCAGCCCCTCCCGGACAGGCACAGATACGCAGTATTTT

V gene: TRBV28
J gene: TRBJ2-5
clone size: many
D gene: TRBD2
CDR3 protein: CASRGLAGQETQYF
CDR3 DNA: TGTGCCAGCAGGGGACTAGCGGGACAAGAGACCCAGTACTTC

V gene: TRBV11-2
J gene: TRBJ2-3
clone size: many
D gene: TRBD2
CDR3 protein: CASSLGSRLAGTDTQYF
CDR3 DNA: TGTGCCAGCAGCCTAGGTTCGAGGCTAGCGGGTACAGATACGCAGTATTTT

V gene: TRBV20-1
J gene: TRBJ2-4
clone size: many
D gene: TRBD1
CDR3 protein: CSARGRQAKNIQYF
CDR3 DNA: TGCAGTGCGAGGGGGCGGCAGGCCAAAAACATTCAGTACTTC

V gene: TRBV28
J gene: TRBJ2-3
clone size: many
D gene: .
CDR3 protein: CASSPRDGLVTDTQYF
CDR3 DNA: TGTGCCAGCAGCCCAAGGGACGGTTTGGTCACAGATACGCAGTATTTT

V gene: TRBV20-1
J gene: TRBJ1-1
clone size: few
D gene: .
CDR3 protein: CSARDDVLQMNTEAFF
CDR3 DNA: TGCAGTGCTAGAGATGATGTACTACAGATGAACACTGAAGCTTTCTTT

V gene: TRBV21-1
J gene: TRBJ2-5
clone size: .
D gene: .
CDR3 protein: CASSLQGTVAYLDQETQYF
CDR3 DNA: TGTGCCAGCAGCCTTCAAGGGACTGTCGCCTACCTCGACCAAGAGACCCAGTACTTC

V gene: TRBV5-1
J gene: TRBJ2-7
clone size: many
D gene: TRBD2
CDR3 protein: CASSPSGTGEQYF
CDR3 DNA: TGCGCCAGCAGCCCCAGCGGGACGGGCGAGCAGTACTTC

V gene: TRBV4-3
J gene: TRBJ1-6
clone size: many
D gene: TRBD1
CDR3 protein: CASSESGTGYLPLHF
CDR3 DNA: TGCGCCAGCAGCGAAAGTGGGACAGGGTATCTACCCCTCCACTTT

V gene: TRBV29-1
J gene: TRBJ2-5
clone size: many
D gene: .
CDR3 protein: CSAAGQSQETQYF
CDR3 DNA: TGCAGCGCCGCGGGACAGAGTCAAGAGACCCAGTACTTC

V gene: TRBV5-6
J gene: TRBJ2-4
clone size: many
D gene: .
CDR3 protein: CASSPGQNKNIQYF
CDR3 DNA: TGTGCCAGCAGCCCCGGACAGAATAAAAACATTCAGTACTTC

V gene: TRBV19
J gene: TRBJ2-5
clone size: many
D gene: .
CDR3 protein: CASSSWGETQYF
CDR3 DNA: TGTGCCAGTAGTTCCTGGGGAGAGACCCAGTACTTC